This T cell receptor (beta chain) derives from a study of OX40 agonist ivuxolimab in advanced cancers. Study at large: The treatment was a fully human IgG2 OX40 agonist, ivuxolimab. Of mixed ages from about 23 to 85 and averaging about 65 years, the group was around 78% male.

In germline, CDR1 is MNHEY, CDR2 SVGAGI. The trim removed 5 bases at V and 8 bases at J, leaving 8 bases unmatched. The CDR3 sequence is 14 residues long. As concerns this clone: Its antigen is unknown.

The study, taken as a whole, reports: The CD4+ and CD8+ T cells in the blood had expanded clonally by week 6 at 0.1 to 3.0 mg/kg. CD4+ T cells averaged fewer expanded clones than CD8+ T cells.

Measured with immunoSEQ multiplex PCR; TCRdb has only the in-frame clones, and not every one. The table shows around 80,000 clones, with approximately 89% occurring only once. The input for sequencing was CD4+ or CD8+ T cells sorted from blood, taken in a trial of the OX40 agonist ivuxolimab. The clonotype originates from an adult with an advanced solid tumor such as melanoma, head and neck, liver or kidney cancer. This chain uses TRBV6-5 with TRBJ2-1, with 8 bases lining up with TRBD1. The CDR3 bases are TGTGCCAGCAGTGATAGGACAGGGTGGTATGAGCAGTTCTTC. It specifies CASSDRTGWYEQFF.